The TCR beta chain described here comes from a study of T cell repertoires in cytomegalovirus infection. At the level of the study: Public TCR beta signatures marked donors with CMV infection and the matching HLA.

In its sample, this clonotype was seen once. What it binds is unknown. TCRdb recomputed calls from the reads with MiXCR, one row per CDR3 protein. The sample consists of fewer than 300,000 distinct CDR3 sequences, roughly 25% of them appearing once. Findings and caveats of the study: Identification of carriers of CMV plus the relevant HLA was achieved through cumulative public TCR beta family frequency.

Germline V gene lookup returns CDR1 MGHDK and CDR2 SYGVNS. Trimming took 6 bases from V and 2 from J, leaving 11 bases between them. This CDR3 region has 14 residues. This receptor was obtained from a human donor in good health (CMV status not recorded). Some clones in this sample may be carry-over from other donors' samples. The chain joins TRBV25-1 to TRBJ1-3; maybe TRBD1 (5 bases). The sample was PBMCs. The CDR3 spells CASRSGAAGNTIYF. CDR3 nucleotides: TGTGCCAGCAGATCCGGGGCCGCTGGAAACACCATATATTTT.